These T cell receptor beta chains were read from a single sample in a study of blood T cell repertoires in COVID-19. Profiled with immunoSEQ multiplex PCR; TCRdb holds only in-frame clones, not every one. The sample includes a few hundred thousand clones, 85% to 90% of them seen just once. Material for sequencing was PBMCs or T cells enriched from blood (not recorded which). These receptors were collected from a woman aged 30 to 39 who had recovered from COVID-19. Both conserved end residues are part of each CDR3. The order of the fields is V gene, D gene, J gene, clone size, CDR3 protein, CDR3 DNA. D genes are given only for firm matches. The size of a clone is reported for some rows only, either as once, few or many, or as a class for expanded clones.

TRBV7-3	TRBD1	TRBJ1-2	.	CASSMGQGALGYTF	TGTGCCAGCAGCATGGGACAGGGGGCGCTGGGCTACACCTTC
TRBV9	TRBD2	TRBJ2-5	.	CASSVASGRGQETQYF	TGTGCCAGCAGCGTAGCCAGCGGGAGAGGTCAAGAGACCCAGTACTTC
TRBV5-1	.	TRBJ2-2	.	CASSLLSGYIGELFF	TGCGCCAGCAGCTTGTTGTCAGGGTATATCGGGGAGCTGTTTTTT
TRBV7-9	.	TRBJ2-2	.	CASSPLNTGELFF	TGTGCCAGCAGCCCCTTAAACACCGGGGAGCTGTTTTTT
TRBV6-2/TRBV6-3	TRBD1	TRBJ1-2	.	CASSLTWDSYGYTF	TGTGCCAGCAGCTTGACGTGGGACAGTTATGGCTACACCTTC
TRBV27	TRBD1	TRBJ1-6	once	CASSLSKGQGNSPLHF	TGTGCCAGCAGTTTATCGAAGGGACAGGGCAATTCACCCCTCCACTTT
TRBV10-3	TRBD2	TRBJ2-5	.	CAIRGTSGAQETQYF	TGTGCCATCAGGGGGACTAGCGGAGCCCAAGAGACCCAGTACTTC
TRBV7-3	.	TRBJ2-2	once	CASSLAGGELFF	TGTGCCAGCAGCCTCGCGGGCGGGGAGCTGTTTTTT
TRBV27	.	TRBJ2-1	.	CASSYGREQFF	TGTGCCAGCAGTTATGGGAGAGAGCAGTTCTTC
TRBV5-1	TRBD1	TRBJ1-1	once	CASSSGTGGTEAFF	TGCGCCAGCAGCTCCGGGACAGGGGGCACTGAAGCTTTCTTT
TRBV2	TRBD1	TRBJ1-2	.	CASRGARTGHGYTF	TGTGCCAGCAGGGGAGCGCGGACAGGCCATGGCTACACCTTC
TRBV16	.	TRBJ2-1	once	CASSPGFAGDTYNEQFF	TGTGCCAGCAGCCCCGGTTTTGCGGGGGACACCTACAATGAGCAGTTCTTC
TRBV20-1	TRBD1	TRBJ1-6	.	CSASRTGQPNYILHF	TGCAGTGCTAGTAGGACGGGACAGCCTAATTACATCCTCCACTTT
TRBV7-6	TRBD1	TRBJ2-7	.	CASIEQGSGEQYF	TGTGCCAGCATCGAACAGGGGTCCGGAGAGCAGTACTTC
TRBV18	TRBD1	TRBJ1-1	.	CASSPPTGVTEAFF	TGTGCCAGCTCACCACCGACAGGGGTCACTGAAGCTTTCTTT
TRBV30	.	TRBJ1-4	.	CAIIPGEWGRKLFF	TGTGCCATTATCCCCGGGGAGTGGGGAAGGAAGCTGTTTTTT
TRBV10-3	TRBD1	TRBJ1-2	.	CATKGQGPEGYTF	TGTGCCACCAAGGGACAGGGACCGGAGGGCTACACCTTC
TRBV19	TRBD1	TRBJ2-1	.	CASSVHASGGNEQFF	TGTGCCAGTAGTGTACATGCATCAGGGGGCAATGAGCAGTTCTTC
TRBV4-1	.	TRBJ2-7	.	CASSHIGEGAYEQYF	TGCGCCAGCAGCCACATAGGGGAAGGGGCCTACGAGCAGTACTTC
TRBV11-3	TRBD2	TRBJ2-7	.	CASSLGGDYEQYF	TGTGCCAGCAGCTTGGGAGGGGACTACGAGCAGTACTTC
TRBV5-4	TRBD2	TRBJ2-3	.	CASTPPGLAEPQRTDTQYF	TGTGCCAGCACCCCACCGGGACTAGCGGAGCCGCAACGCACAGATACGCAGTATTTT
TRBV9	.	TRBJ2-1	.	CASSPHIDEQFF	TGTGCCAGCAGCCCTCACATCGATGAGCAGTTCTTC
TRBV15	TRBD1	TRBJ2-6	.	CATSRVVTGGWSGANVLTF	TGTGCCACCAGCAGAGTTGTAACAGGGGGTTGGTCTGGGGCCAACGTCCTGACTTTC
TRBV6-5	TRBD1	TRBJ2-5	.	CASTPGTAQETQYF	TGTGCCAGCACCCCCGGGACAGCCCAAGAGACCCAGTACTTC
TRBV6-5	TRBD2	TRBJ2-7	.	CASRRTSGSSYEQYF	TGTGCCAGCAGAAGGACTAGCGGGAGCTCCTACGAGCAGTACTTC
TRBV27	.	TRBJ1-1	.	CASRAIGGNTEAFF	TGTGCCAGCAGGGCGATTGGAGGGAACACTGAAGCTTTCTTT
TRBV28	.	TRBJ1-2	.	CASRGGTPRSYGYTF	TGTGCCAGCCGGGGGGGGACTCCCCGGTCCTATGGCTACACCTTC
TRBV3-1/TRBV3-2	.	TRBJ1-2	.	CASSQVQGGGYTF	TGTGCCAGCAGCCAAGTGCAGGGTGGGGGCTACACCTTC
TRBV11-2	.	TRBJ1-2	once	CASSLGTYGGYTF	TGTGCCAGCAGCTTAGGGACTTACGGCGGCTACACCTTC
TRBV7-9	.	TRBJ2-1	.	CASSYQVSGSYNEQFF	TGTGCCAGCAGCTATCAAGTATCAGGCTCCTACAATGAGCAGTTCTTC
TRBV9	.	TRBJ2-5	.	CASSVAGGKETQYF	TGTGCCAGCAGCGTAGCGGGCGGGAAAGAGACCCAGTACTTC
TRBV5-4	TRBD1	TRBJ1-1	.	CASSPFPQGATEAFF	TGTGCCAGCAGCCCCTTTCCACAGGGGGCCACTGAAGCTTTCTTT
TRBV29-1	.	TRBJ1-2	.	CSVEGRETYYGYTF	TGCAGCGTTGAAGGCCGAGAAACCTACTATGGCTACACCTTC
TRBV13	.	TRBJ2-5	.	CASSWSRETQYF	TGTGCCAGCAGCTGGTCGAGGGAGACCCAGTACTTC
TRBV3-1/TRBV3-2	.	TRBJ2-1	.	CASSRAPGLREQFF	TGTGCCAGCAGCCGGGCCCCAGGGTTACGTGAGCAGTTCTTC
TRBV24-1	TRBD1	TRBJ1-2	.	CATSDGDRERYTF	TGTGCCACCAGTGATGGAGACAGGGAACGCTACACCTTC
TRBV7-2	.	TRBJ1-2	many	CASSQGSALWGYTF	TGTGCCAGCAGCCAGGGGTCAGCATTGTGGGGCTACACCTTC
TRBV14	TRBD1	TRBJ1-2	.	CASSHWTGTGSGYTF	TGTGCCAGCAGCCACTGGACAGGAACAGGCAGTGGCTACACCTTC
TRBV27	TRBD1	TRBJ1-1	.	CASRYRGRDTEAFF	TGTGCCAGCAGGTACAGGGGGAGAGACACTGAAGCTTTCTTT
TRBV2	TRBD1	TRBJ2-3	.	CASPQPRGLDTQYF	TGTGCCAGCCCCCAACCCAGGGGGCTTGATACGCAGTATTTT
TRBV11-2	TRBD1	TRBJ2-5	.	CASSPTGTGRQETQYF	TGTGCCAGCAGCCCCACCGGGACAGGGCGCCAAGAGACCCAGTACTTC
TRBV7-2	.	TRBJ1-2	once	CASSWTEANYGYTF	TGTGCCAGCAGCTGGACAGAAGCTAACTATGGCTACACCTTC
TRBV6-1	.	TRBJ1-5	.	CASSESGPQHF	TGTGCCAGCAGTGAAAGCGGGCCCCAGCATTTT
TRBV6-4	TRBD1	TRBJ1-2	.	CASRRDRVPYGYTF	TGTGCCAGCAGGCGAGACAGGGTACCCTATGGCTACACCTTC
TRBV5-1	TRBD1	TRBJ1-2	.	CASSPGAGGDGYTF	TGCGCCAGCAGCCCGGGGGCAGGGGGCGATGGCTACACCTTC
TRBV5-1	TRBD2	TRBJ2-1	.	CASSSSGETYNEQFF	TGCGCCAGCAGCTCCAGCGGGGAGACGTACAATGAGCAGTTCTTC
TRBV5-1	.	TRBJ1-4	once	CASSLTFPSPPTNEKLFF	TGCGCCAGCAGCTTGACCTTTCCGAGCCCACCAACTAATGAAAAACTGTTTTTT
TRBV6-5	.	TRBJ1-3	.	CASKLTVSSGNTIYF	TGTGCCAGCAAGCTGACAGTAAGCTCTGGAAACACCATATATTTT
TRBV28	.	TRBJ2-7	.	CASSLLQGTVGQYF	TGTGCCAGCAGTTTATTACAGGGAACAGTCGGGCAGTACTTC